Shown below are 19 T cell receptor beta chains from a single sample sequenced in a study of T cells after yellow fever vaccination. MiXCR, run by TCRdb on the 5' RACE reads, gives a single entry per CDR3 protein. The table has approximately 450,000 distinct CDR3 sequences, under 20% seen once. The source was PBMCs, collected before the yellow fever booster vaccination. The source is a man in his late teens or twenties who received the YFV17D yellow fever vaccine.

With respect to this clonotype: The conserved phenylalanine or tryptophan is not found at the CDR3 terminus, so this likely reflects a read error. The chain joins TRBV20-1 to TRBJ1-1; the D gene is possibly TRBD1 (6 bases). Germline-derived CDR1 and CDR2 are DFQATT and SNEGSKA (reference sequence). The CDR3 contains 13 residues. V lost 6 bases to trimming and J lost 1 base, with 12 bases between them. The CDR3: CSAKQGPNTEAFL. The CDR3 nucleotides read TGCAGTGCGAAACAGGGACCGAACACTGAAGCTTTCCTT.

The CDR3 region has the DNA TGTGCCACCAGTGACTGGGACAGGGCTAATGAGCAGTTCTTC. This encodes CATSDWDRANEQFF. V usage is TRBV24-1 and J usage is TRBJ2-1; 9 bases map to TRBD1. The ends lost 4 bases at V and 7 bases at J; junction bases unmatched: 4. This CDR3 region has 14 residues. Germline CDR1 is KGHDR and CDR2 is SFDVKD.

The CDR3 sequence: CASSYSSSVQGDTQYF. The CDR3, as DNA: TGTGCCAGCAGTTACTCATCTTCGGTGCAAGGAGATACGCAGTATTTT. The gene calls are TRBV6-5 and TRBJ2-3, with no clear D. Germline-derived CDR1 and CDR2 are MNHEY and SVGAGI. The germline V and J ends were trimmed by 0 bases and 5 bases, with 15 bases remaining between them. The CDR3 is 16 residues long.

The chain carries TRBV5-1 and TRBJ1-6; the match to TRBD1 covers 10 bases. Trimming at V came to 2 bases and at J to 5 bases, leaving 1 base not matched to a gene. The germline gives CDR1 SGHRS, CDR2 YFSETQ. The CDR3 length is 15 residues. The CDR3 nucleotides are TGCGCCAGCAGCTTCGGGACAGGGGATAATTCACCCCTCCACTTT. This encodes CASSFGTGDNSPLHF.

CDR3 sequence: CASSFIPTEPYEQYF. DNA of the CDR3: TGTGCCAGCAGCTTCATACCGACGGAACCGTACGAGCAGTACTTC. V is TRBV7-2 and J is TRBJ2-7; no clear D gene. Germline CDR1 SGHTA, CDR2 FQGNSA. There are 15 residues in the CDR3. V was pared by 3 bases and J by 4 bases, with 16 bases between.

This clonotype has ten or more counts. J is TRBJ2-1 and V is TRBV7-8, with D unclear. This CDR3 spans 12 amino acids. The V gene lost 1 base and the J gene lost 5 bases, with 3 bases spanning the gap. From germline, CDR1 is SGHVS and CDR2 FQNEAQ. CDR3 nucleotide sequence: TGTGCCAGCAGCTTAGTGGACAATGAGCAGTTCTTC. Translating it yields CASSLVDNEQFF.

In this sample, this clonotype turned up a few times. The genes are TRBV6-5 and TRBJ2-5; 12 positions match TRBD1. The CDR3 runs 15 residues. The ends lost 6 bases at V and 5 bases at J; junction bases unmatched: 7. The germline V gene has CDR1 MNHEY and CDR2 SVGAGI. For the CDR3, the DNA is TGTGCCAGCAGACCCCGGGACAGGGGGCAGGAGACCCAGTACTTC. Its protein product is CASRPRDRGQETQYF.

This clonotype was seen a few times. The chain combines TRBV5-1 with TRBJ2-3; tentative D call: TRBD2 (5 bases). Trimming cost V 4 bases and J 2 bases, with 17 bases left between them. CDR3 size: 16 residues. Germline CDR1 is SGHRS and CDR2 is YFSETQ. In DNA form, the CDR3 reads TGCGCCAGCAGCCCCGGACTCTCGACTCCCACAGATACGCAGTATTTT. Translated: CASSPGLSTPTDTQYF.

The gene calls are TRBV4-3 and TRBJ2-5; D might be TRBD1 or TRBD2, each matching 5 bases. V dropped 4 bases and J dropped 5 bases, with 17 bases sitting between them. Per the germline V gene, CDR1 is LGHNA and CDR2 is YSLEER. This CDR3 has 15 residues. This CDR3 reads CASSPRGIAGETQYF. Here the CDR3 DNA reads TGCGCCAGCAGCCCCCGGGGCATCGCCGGGGAGACCCAGTACTTC.

This clonotype was observed at least ten times. The chain combines TRBV7-2 with TRBJ2-5; 12 bases are shared with TRBD2. The V gene's germline CDR1 is SGHTA and CDR2 FQGNSA. Germline trimming cut 1 base from V and 5 bases from J; bases unmatched to any gene: 2. CDR3 length: 15 residues. The CDR3 sequence is CASSLDGTSGETQYF. The CDR3 coding sequence is TGTGCCAGCAGCTTAGACGGGACTAGCGGGGAGACCCAGTACTTC.

The genes are TRBV7-9 and TRBJ1-1; 7 bases are a match to TRBD1. This CDR3 has 15 residues. From germline, CDR1 is SEHNR and CDR2 FQNEAQ (reference sequence). The junction had 2 bases not matched to a gene; V was cut back by 0 bases and J by 1 base. As DNA, the CDR3 is TGTGCCAGCAGCTTAGCGGGACAGACGAACACTGAAGCTTTCTTT. Its protein product is CASSLAGQTNTEAFF. The full variable domain, in which reference TRBV7-9 and TRBJ1-1 provide the parts outside the CDR3, is DTGVSQNPRHKITKRGQNVTFRCDPISEHNRLYWYRQTLGQGPEFLTYFQNEAQLEKSRLLSDRFSAERPKGSFSTLEIQRTEQGDSAMYLCASSLAGQTNTEAFFGQGTRLTVV.

The genes are TRBV14 and TRBJ2-1; TRBD1 might be the D (5 bases). The germline gives CDR1 SGHDN, CDR2 FVKESK. This CDR3 contains 16 residues. V lost 0 bases to trimming and J lost 6 bases, with 15 bases between them. The CDR3 DNA reads as TGTGCCAGCAGCCAAGATCCAGGGTTTGTGGGCAATGAGCAGTTCTTC. Translation: CASSQDPGFVGNEQFF.

This clonotype turned up a few times. The chain carries TRBV20-1 and TRBJ2-5, with D possibly TRBD2 on 5 matching bases. Trimming took off 3 bases at V and 2 bases at J, with 16 bases between the two ends. The CDR3 is 15 residues long. Germline V gene data show CDR1 as DFQATT and CDR2 as SNEGSKA (reference sequence). CDR3 sequence (DNA): TGCAGTGCTAGTCATCAAGCGGAGGTACAAGAGACCCAGTACTTC. Its translation is CSASHQAEVQETQYF.

This clonotype was observed a few times. The V gene is TRBV4-2, the J gene TRBJ2-3; D is undetermined. The germline gives CDR1 LGHNA, CDR2 YNFKEQ. V shed 0 bases and J shed 4 bases, with 5 bases lying between them. This CDR3 comprises 13 residues. CDR3 sequence: CASSQDTADTQYF. CDR3 bases: TGTGCCAGCAGCCAAGATACAGCAGATACGCAGTATTTT.

The J gene is TRBJ2-2, the V gene TRBV7-3, with a tentative D call TRBD1 (5 bases). Germline loops: CDR1 SGHTA, CDR2 FQGTGA. CDR3 length: 13 residues. The V and J ends lost 9 bases and 2 bases respectively, with 10 bases between them. The CDR3 region is CASGASNTGELFF. As DNA, the CDR3 is TGTGCCAGTGGGGCCTCTAACACCGGGGAGCTGTTTTTT.

The chain recombines TRBV29-1 with TRBJ2-5; D is unresolved. Germline V gene data show CDR1 as SQVTM and CDR2 as ANQGSEA. This CDR3 has 14 residues. V was pared by 0 bases and J by 1 base, with 9 bases between. CDR3 region: CSVEDGSVQETQYF. The CDR3 nucleotides read TGCAGCGTTGAAGATGGTTCAGTCCAAGAGACCCAGTACTTC.

The chain uses TRBV7-9 and TRBJ2-3; tentative D call: TRBD2 (6 bases). Germline values: CDR1 SEHNR, CDR2 FQNEAQ (reference sequence). The ends were cut back, 5 bases at V and 1 base at J, with 13 bases in the middle. The CDR3 is made up of 15 amino acids. In DNA, the CDR3 is TGTGCCAGCAGCCCGTTAGCTAGCGGCACAGATACGCAGTATTTT. It specifies CASSPLASGTDTQYF. The full variable domain, in which reference TRBV7-9 and TRBJ2-3 provide the parts outside the CDR3, is DTGVSQNPRHKITKRGQNVTFRCDPISEHNRLYWYRQTLGQGPEFLTYFQNEAQLEKSRLLSDRFSAERPKGSFSTLEIQRTEQGDSAMYLCASSPLASGTDTQYFGPGTRLTVL.

V usage is TRBV4-3 and J usage is TRBJ2-3; D is unresolved. Germline V gene data show CDR1 as LGHNA and CDR2 as YSLEER. V lost 2 bases to trimming and J lost 1 base, with 16 bases between them. This CDR3 has 17 amino acids. CDR3 nucleotide sequence: TGCGCCAGCAGCCAACGACCAGTAACATACGGCACAGATACGCAGTATTTT. This gives the protein CASSQRPVTYGTDTQYF.

The chain has TRBV20-1 and TRBJ2-5, with D possibly matching TRBD2 (6 bases). Looked up from germline, CDR1 is DFQATT and CDR2 is SNEGSKA (reference sequence). V was cut by 5 bases and J by 2 bases, with 18 bases left in between. This CDR3 is built from 15 residues. The CDR3 loop is CSALKRARIQETQYF. CDR3 DNA sequence: TGCAGTGCTCTCAAGCGGGCCAGAATTCAAGAGACCCAGTACTTC.